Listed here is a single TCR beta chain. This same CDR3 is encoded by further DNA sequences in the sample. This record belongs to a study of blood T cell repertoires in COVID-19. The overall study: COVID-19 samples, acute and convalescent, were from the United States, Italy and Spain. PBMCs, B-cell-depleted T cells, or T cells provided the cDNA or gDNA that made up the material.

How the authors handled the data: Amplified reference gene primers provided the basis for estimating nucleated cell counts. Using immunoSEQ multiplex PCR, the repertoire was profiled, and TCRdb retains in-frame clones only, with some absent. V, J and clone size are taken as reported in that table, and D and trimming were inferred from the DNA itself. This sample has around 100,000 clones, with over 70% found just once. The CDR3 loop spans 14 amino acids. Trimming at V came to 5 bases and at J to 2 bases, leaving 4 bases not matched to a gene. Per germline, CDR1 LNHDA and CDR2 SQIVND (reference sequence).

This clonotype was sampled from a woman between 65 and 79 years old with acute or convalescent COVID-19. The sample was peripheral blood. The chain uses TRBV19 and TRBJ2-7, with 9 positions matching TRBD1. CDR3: CASSSGTGTYEQYF. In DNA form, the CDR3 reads TGTGCCAGTAGTTCTGGGACAGGGACCTACGAGCAGTACTTC.